This TCR beta chain was recovered during a study of blood T cells in healthy people across ages. Through a sample-barcoded 5' primer and a J-beta primer mix, a second PCR was run for roughly 6 to 12 cycles. Each CDR3 protein gets one entry after TCRdb re-called the 5' RACE reads with MiXCR. The sample records approximately 1,000,000 distinct CDR3 sequences, approximately 38% being singletons. CDR1 SGHTA and CDR2 FQGNSA come from the germline V gene. The CDR3 has 19 amino acids. With 0 bases clipped from V and 7 bases from J, the junction kept 13 bases outside the gene matches. The sequencing input was blood. The TCR was taken from a man younger than 35 in good health. This rearrangement joins TRBV7-2 to TRBJ2-1, with 12 nucleotides matching TRBD2. In DNA form, the CDR3 reads TGTGCCAGCAGCTTAGCCAATTCGGGACTAGCGGGTTCTTCGAATGAGCAGTTCTTC. Translated, it gives CASSLANSGLAGSSNEQFF.